The rows below give T cell receptor beta chains drawn from one sample of a study of T cells in Graves' hyperthyroidism and ophthalmopathy. TCRdb fed the multiplex PCR reads into MiXCR, producing one record per CDR3 protein. Of a few hundred thousand distinct CDR3 sequences listed, 40% to 50% are singletons. The sequenced sample was peripheral blood or thyroid tissue (not recorded which). These receptors came from an adult woman with Graves' disease, either hyperthyroidism or ophthalmopathy (not recorded which). CDR3s include the opening cysteine and the closing phenylalanine or tryptophan. The D gene is left open where the match is weak. Not every row has a clone size; where given, it reads once, few, many or a size class.

J gene,clone size,V gene,D gene,CDR3 DNA,CDR3 protein
TRBJ1-2,few,TRBV20-1,NA,TGCAGTGCGGACAAGGGGGACTACACCTTC,CSADKGDYTF
TRBJ2-7,many,TRBV7-2,NA,TGTGCCAGCAGCTTAGATAGGGGGAGGATCGAGCAGTACTTC,CASSLDRGRIEQYF
TRBJ1-4,NA,TRBV9,TRBD1,TGTGCCAGCAGCGGGACAGGGGACGGAAAACTGTTTTTT,CASSGTGDGKLFF
TRBJ2-7,NA,TRBV20-1,NA,TGCAGTGCTAGAGGGGGTGGGGACATCTACGAGCAGTACTTC,CSARGGGDIYEQYF
TRBJ2-5,NA,TRBV14,TRBD2,TGTGCCAGCGGCCAAGAAGCTCTGGCGGGAGAAATGAAGACCCAGTACTTC,CASGQEALAGEMKTQYF
TRBJ1-5,NA,TRBV10-2,NA,TGCGCCAGCAGTGAGAGGCGGGATCAGCCCCAGCATTTT,CASSERRDQPQHF
TRBJ2-5,NA,TRBV19,TRBD1,TGTGCCAGTAGTACATGGACAGGGTCCCAAGAGACCCAGTACTTC,CASSTWTGSQETQYF
TRBJ1-2,NA,TRBV29-1,NA,TGCAGCGTTGATAGGGTACACAACTATGGCTACACCTTC,CSVDRVHNYGYTF
TRBJ2-7,many,TRBV7-8,TRBD2,TGTGCCAGCAACCAAGCGGGGGCCACCTACGAGCAGTACTTC,CASNQAGATYEQYF
TRBJ1-2,NA,TRBV9,NA,TGTGCCAGCAGCGACGGGGACTCGACAGGCTATGGCTACACCTTC,CASSDGDSTGYGYTF
TRBJ1-1,NA,TRBV19,TRBD1,TGTGCCACCCGAACCGGGACAGGGGGAATGAACACTGAAGCTTTCTTT,CATRTGTGGMNTEAFF
TRBJ2-2,NA,TRBV20-1,NA,TGCAGTGCGGGACGGCGGAGGAACAAGGGGGAGCTGTTTTTT,CSAGRRRNKGELFF
TRBJ1-1,many,TRBV5-4,TRBD1,TGTGCCAGCAGCTCGGGACAGGGTGGGAACACTGAAGCTTTCTTT,CASSSGQGGNTEAFF
TRBJ1-1,NA,TRBV28,NA,TGTGTCAGCACCGCCAGCCTGAACACTGAAGCTTTCTTT,CVSTASLNTEAFF
TRBJ1-1,NA,TRBV20-1,TRBD1,TGCAGTGCTGGATTTCCGGGACAGGGGTTGCCGCAAGCTTTCTTT,CSAGFPGQGLPQAFF
TRBJ2-7,few,TRBV29-1,NA,TGCAGCGTTGTGAAGTCCTACGAGCAGTACTTC,CSVVKSYEQYF
TRBJ1-2,NA,TRBV7-8,TRBD1,TGTGCCAGCAGACCGACAGGGACTGGAAACACCTTC,CASRPTGTGNTF
TRBJ1-1,many,TRBV2,NA,TGTGCCAGCAAAGGGGCCGGCACTGAAGCTTTCTTT,CASKGAGTEAFF
TRBJ1-4,many,TRBV7-9,NA,TGTGCCAGCAGCTTAGGGAGAGTGAATGCTAATGAAAAACTGTTTTTT,CASSLGRVNANEKLFF
TRBJ2-5,NA,TRBV7-3,NA,TGTGCCAGCAGCCTACAAGGGCAGACCCAGTACTTC,CASSLQGQTQYF
TRBJ2-5,once,TRBV20-1,NA,TGCAGTGCTAGTGGACAGACTCAAGAGACCCAGTACTTC,CSASGQTQETQYF
TRBJ1-5,NA,TRBV9,NA,TGTGCCAGCAGCGTGAGCCCAACCGATCAGCCCCAGCATTTT,CASSVSPTDQPQHF
TRBJ2-7,many,TRBV10-3,NA,TGTGCCATCAGTGAGCTGGCAAGGGACTACGAGCAGTACTTC,CAISELARDYEQYF
TRBJ2-5,once,TRBV10-3,NA,TGTGCCATCAGTGAAACGGGAGCAGAGACCCAGTACTTC,CAISETGAETQYF
TRBJ1-6,NA,TRBV30,NA,TGTGCCTGGAGTGTCGGTCAGGGTGGATCACCCCTCCACTTT,CAWSVGQGGSPLHF
TRBJ1-3,NA,TRBV19,NA,TGTGCCAGTAGTATTCAAGGAAACACCATATATTTT,CASSIQGNTIYF
TRBJ2-7,NA,TRBV7-9,NA,TGTGCCAGCAGCTTAGGCACTCGCCGCTACGAGCAGTACTTC,CASSLGTRRYEQYF
TRBJ2-2,NA,TRBV5-5,NA,TGTGCCAGCAGCCTCCGGGACGGGGAGCTGTTTTTT,CASSLRDGELFF
TRBJ2-1,many,TRBV7-2,TRBD2,TGTGCCAGCAGCGCCAGCGGGAGGGCCTTTAATGAGCAGTTCTTC,CASSASGRAFNEQFF
TRBJ1-3,NA,TRBV12-3/TRBV12-4,TRBD1,TGTGCCAGCTCACCCGCCGACAGGGCTGGAAACACCATATATTTT,CASSPADRAGNTIYF
TRBJ1-1,many,TRBV29-1,NA,TGCAGCGTTGATTTAGGGGCCGGGACTGAAGCTTTCTTT,CSVDLGAGTEAFF
TRBJ1-1,NA,TRBV29-1,NA,TGCAGCAGTTTATTGGGTCACACTGAAGCTTTCTTT,CSSLLGHTEAFF
TRBJ1-5,few,TRBV7-2,NA,TGTGCCAGCAGCAAAGAAAGCAATCAGCCCCAGCATTTT,CASSKESNQPQHF
TRBJ1-5,NA,TRBV6-5,NA,TGTGCCAGCAGTCCCTACGGGACGGAGGATAGCAATCAGCCCCAGCATTTT,CASSPYGTEDSNQPQHF
TRBJ2-2,few,TRBV6-6,NA,TGTGCCAGCAGTTCAGCAGGGGCCACCGGGGAGCTGTTTTTT,CASSSAGATGELFF
TRBJ1-5,NA,TRBV29-1,NA,TGCAGCGCCTTAACAGGGAATCAGCCCCAGCATTTT,CSALTGNQPQHF
TRBJ2-7,once,TRBV14,NA,TGTGCCAGCAGCCAAGAGACACAACCCTTTTACGAGCAGTACTTC,CASSQETQPFYEQYF
TRBJ2-7,many,TRBV9,NA,TGTGCCAGCAGCGGTATTGGCAGGGTAGGCGAGCAGTACTTC,CASSGIGRVGEQYF
TRBJ1-1,once,TRBV7-9,NA,TGCGCCAGCAGCCAATGGACAGCTATGAACACTGAAGCTTTCTTT,CASSQWTAMNTEAFF
TRBJ2-5,NA,TRBV7-8,TRBD2,TGTGCCAGCAGCTTCGGCCGGGACGCCGGGAGGGAGACCCAGTACTTC,CASSFGRDAGRETQYF
TRBJ1-1,few,TRBV7-8,NA,TGTGCCAGCAGCTTGTTAAGGGACACTGAAGCTTTCTTT,CASSLLRDTEAFF
TRBJ2-7,few,TRBV29-1,NA,TGCAGCGTCCTACAGGTTTACGAGCAGTACTTC,CSVLQVYEQYF
TRBJ2-7,NA,TRBV29-1,NA,TGCACCGAGGGGGAATCCTACGAGCAGTACTTC,CTEGESYEQYF
TRBJ2-7,NA,TRBV7-9,TRBD2,TGTGCCAGCAGCACTCCTAGCAGCGGGAGTTACGAGCAGTACTTC,CASSTPSSGSYEQYF
TRBJ2-7,many,TRBV3-1,TRBD2,TGTGCCAGCAGCCTCGGACTAGCGGGAGGCTACGAGCAGTACTTC,CASSLGLAGGYEQYF
TRBJ2-6,NA,TRBV10-3,TRBD1,TGTGCCATCAGTGGACAGGGGGCGCACACTGAAGCTTTC,CAISGQGAHTEAF
TRBJ2-2,many,TRBV7-2,NA,TGTGCCAGCAGCTTCAGCCATCTGAACACCGGGGAGCTGTTTTTT,CASSFSHLNTGELFF
TRBJ2-7,NA,TRBV6-5,NA,TGTGCCAGCAGTCACCAAGTTCAGGCTCTGCAGTACTTC,CASSHQVQALQYF
TRBJ1-5,NA,TRBV10-2,NA,TGCGCCAGCAGTGAGTCGAGCCAGAAGAGCAATCAGCCCCAGCATTTT,CASSESSQKSNQPQHF